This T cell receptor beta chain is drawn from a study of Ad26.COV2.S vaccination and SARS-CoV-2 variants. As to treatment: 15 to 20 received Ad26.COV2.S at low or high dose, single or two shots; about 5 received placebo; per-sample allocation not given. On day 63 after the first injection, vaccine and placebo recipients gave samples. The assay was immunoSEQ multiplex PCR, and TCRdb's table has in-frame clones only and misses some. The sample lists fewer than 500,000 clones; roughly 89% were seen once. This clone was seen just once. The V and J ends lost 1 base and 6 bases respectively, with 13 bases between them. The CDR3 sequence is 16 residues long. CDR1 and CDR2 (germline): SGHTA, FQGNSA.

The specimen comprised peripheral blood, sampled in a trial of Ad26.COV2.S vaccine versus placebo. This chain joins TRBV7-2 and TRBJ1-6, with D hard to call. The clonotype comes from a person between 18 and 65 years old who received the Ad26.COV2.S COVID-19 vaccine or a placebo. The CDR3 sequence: CASSLGLQFGNSPLHF. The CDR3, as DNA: TGTGCCAGCAGCTTAGGTCTACAGTTTGGTAATTCACCCCTCCACTTT.